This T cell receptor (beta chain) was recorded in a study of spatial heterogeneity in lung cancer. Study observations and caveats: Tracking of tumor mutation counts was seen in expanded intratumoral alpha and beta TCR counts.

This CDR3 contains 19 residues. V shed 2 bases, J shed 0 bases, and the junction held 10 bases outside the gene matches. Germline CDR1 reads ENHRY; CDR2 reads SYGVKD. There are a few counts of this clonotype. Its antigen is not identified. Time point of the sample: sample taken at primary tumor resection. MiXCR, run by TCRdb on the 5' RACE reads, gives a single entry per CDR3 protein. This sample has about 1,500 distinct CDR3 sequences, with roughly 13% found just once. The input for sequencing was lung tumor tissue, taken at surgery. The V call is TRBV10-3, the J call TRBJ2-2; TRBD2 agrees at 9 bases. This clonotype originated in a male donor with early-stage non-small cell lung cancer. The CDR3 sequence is CAISEPPTSGIANTGELFF. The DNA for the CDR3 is TGTGCCATCAGTGAGCCCCCGACTAGCGGCATTGCGAACACCGGGGAGCTGTTTTTT.